Following are 13 T cell receptor beta chains from one sample sequenced in a study of regulatory T cells in long-lasting Graves disease. Time point here: newly diagnosed GD, antithyroid drugs for less than 3 months. Making the TCR library involved RNA that had been extracted from PBMCs. HTBI primers from iRepertoire and Arm-PCR of CDR3 regions yielded the TCR beta libraries. From the multiplex PCR reads, TCRdb called clonotypes with MiXCR, one entry per CDR3 protein. The profile shows under 700,000 distinct CDR3 sequences, roughly a sixth of them singletons. These data were also filed under a second study, of T cells in Graves' hyperthyroidism and ophthalmopathy.

Sequenced here: peripheral blood mononuclear cells (PBMCs), sampled at new diagnosis, from a patient treated with antithyroid drugs. The origin of the receptors is a woman aged 40 to 65 with Graves disease.

This chain joins TRBV19 and TRBJ1-2; 8 nucleotides match TRBD1. The CDR3 has 15 residues. V gave up 4 bases and J gave up 4 bases; unmatched junction bases: 8. Germline V gene sequence: CDR1 LNHDA, CDR2 SQIVND (reference sequence). CDR3 nucleotide sequence: TGTGCCAGTAGTAGATCCGACAGGGGCAGCTATGGCTACACCTTC. Protein: CASSRSDRGSYGYTF.

This clonotype was observed at least ten times. V and J are TRBV3-1 and TRBJ2-2; maybe TRBD2 (5 bases). V lost 1 base to trimming and J lost 5 bases, with 8 bases between them. Germline V gene lookup returns CDR1 LGHDT and CDR2 YNNKEL (reference sequence). The CDR3 consists of 14 residues. The CDR3 DNA is TGTGCCAGCAGCCAAGCAAGGGAGACCGGGGAGCTGTTTTTT. This codes for CASSQARETGELFF.

Comment on this clonotype: A single base separates this from a much larger clone, so it may be a read error. This chain joins TRBV12-3 or TRBV12-4 and TRBJ2-1; D unresolved. Trimming took off 3 bases at V and 12 bases at J, with 9 bases between the two ends. There are 11 residues in the CDR3. The CDR3 loop reads CASSFGGGQFF. The CDR3 DNA is TGTGCCAGCAGTTTTGGCGGTGGGCAGTTCTTC.

The genes are TRBV12-3 or TRBV12-4 and TRBJ1-5; D gene ambiguous. CDR3 length: 12 residues. V gave up 9 bases and J gave up 4 bases, with 10 bases separating them. CDR3 nucleotides: TGTGCCAGTCGAGCCCGAAATCAGCCCCAGCATTTT. It codes for CASRARNQPQHF.

This clonotype occurred many times. CDR3 residues: CASTTTGANYEQYF. The CDR3 region has the DNA TGTGCCAGCACCACCACAGGGGCCAACTACGAGCAGTACTTC. The chain links TRBV6-2 or TRBV6-3 to TRBJ2-7; 7 bases match TRBD1. This CDR3 is built from 14 residues. The V gene's germline CDR1 is MNHEY and CDR2 SVGEGT. V shed 7 bases and J 3 bases; nucleotides not matched to a gene: 9.

In its sample, this clonotype was seen a few times. The chain combines TRBV7-9 with TRBJ2-3; D gene ambiguous. Germline V CDR1 and CDR2: SEHNR, FQNEAQ (reference sequence). The CDR3 length is 16 residues. Trimming took off 5 bases at V and 0 bases at J, with 15 bases between the two ends. CDR3 nucleotides: TGTGCCAGCAGCCCCGATGGGTACCTGAGCACAGATACGCAGTATTTT. It specifies CASSPDGYLSTDTQYF.

This clonotype was detected many times. CDR3 amino acids: CASSRLALETQYF. CDR3 bases: TGTGCCAGCAGTCGACTAGCATTAGAGACCCAGTACTTC. The chain recombines TRBV6-1 with TRBJ2-5, with 7 bases matching TRBD2. After removal of 5 bases from V and 4 bases from J, the junction contained 4 bases not matched to a gene. Germline loops: CDR1 MNHNS, CDR2 SASEGT. CDR3 size: 13 residues.

This clonotype was detected many times. The CDR3 sequence: CASSLAQGKPQHF. In DNA form, the CDR3 reads TGTGCCAGCAGCTTAGCCCAGGGGAAGCCCCAGCATTTT. The gene calls are TRBV11-3 and TRBJ1-5, with D perhaps matching TRBD1 (6 bases). The ends were cut back, 1 base at V and 8 bases at J, with 9 bases in the middle. The CDR3 spans 13 residues. Germline CDR1 SGHNT, CDR2 YENEEA.

This clonotype was seen a handful of times. The chain employs TRBV7-9 and TRBJ1-1, with a possible D match to TRBD1 (5 bases). Looked up from germline, CDR1 is SEHNR and CDR2 is FQNEAQ (reference sequence). This CDR3 spans 15 amino acids. V was clipped by 4 bases and J by 3 bases, with 15 bases between them. As DNA, the CDR3 is TGTGCCAGCAGCTATCCCCGGGGACGGCACACTGAAGCTTTCTTT. Translated, it gives CASSYPRGRHTEAFF.

This clonotype has a count of ten or more. The J gene is TRBJ1-5, the V gene TRBV12-3 or TRBV12-4; 7 bases fit TRBD1. Trimming took 10 bases from V and 4 from J; bases not matched to a gene: 7. The CDR3 consists of 13 residues. The chain's CDR3 is CATMTGQNQPQHF. The CDR3 nucleotides read TGTGCCACCATGACAGGGCAAAATCAGCCCCAGCATTTT.

This clonotype was observed many times. The V and J genes are TRBV7-8 and TRBJ2-1; 7 bases are a match to TRBD2. Per the germline V gene, CDR1 is SGHVS and CDR2 is FQNEAQ. The V segment lost 4 bases and the J segment 1 base; nucleotides outside the gene matches: 7. The CDR3 extends over 16 amino acids. The DNA of the CDR3 is TGTGCCAGCAGCTCAGGCGGGGGAATATCCTACAATGAGCAGTTCTTC. The encoded protein is CASSSGGGISYNEQFF. Complete variable domain (other parts from reference TRBV7-8 and TRBJ2-1): GAGVSQSPRYKVAKRGQDVALRCDPISGHVSLFWYQQALGQGPEFLTYFQNEAQLDKSGLPSDRFFAERPEGSVSTLKIQRTQQEDSAVYLCASSSGGGISYNEQFFGPGTRLTVL.

This clonotype was picked up many times. V usage is TRBV3-1 and J usage is TRBJ2-5; weak D call: TRBD2 (5 bases). Trimming removed 1 base from V and 5 bases from J, with 17 bases in between. The germline V gene has CDR1 LGHDT and CDR2 YNNKEL (reference sequence). This CDR3 region has 16 residues. CDR3 residues: CASSQGLGGGQETQYF. CDR3 bases: TGTGCCAGCAGCCAAGGCCTAGGCGGAGGTCAGGAGACCCAGTACTTC.

The sample holds many counts of this clonotype. The V call is TRBV6-5, the J call TRBJ1-1; the D gene is possibly TRBD1 (5 bases). The CDR3 length is 16 residues. Trimming shortened V by 4 bases and J by 1 base, and 16 bases separated the two germline ends. Germline CDR1 is MNHEY and CDR2 is SVGAGI. CDR3 nucleotides: TGTGCCAGCAGTTCCGGGACTCTTCTGGGGAACACTGAAGCTTTCTTT. It codes for CASSSGTLLGNTEAFF.